Listed below are T cell receptor beta chains from one sample, sequenced in a study of T cells in Graves' hyperthyroidism and ophthalmopathy. MiXCR, applied by TCRdb to the multiplex PCR reads, yields one record per CDR3 protein. The table shows just over 550,000 distinct CDR3 sequences, with under 60% occurring only once. The sample taken for sequencing was peripheral blood or thyroid tissue (not recorded which). All receptors derive from a woman younger than 35 with Graves' hyperthyroidism. Both conserved end residues are part of each CDR3. The order of the fields is CDR3 DNA, CDR3 protein, J gene, V gene, CDR3 length, clone size, D gene. A D gene is named only where the DNA matches it firmly. Clone size is given for some rows only: seen once, a few or many times, or a class if the clone is expanded.

CDR3nt: TGTGCCAGCAGCCAAGATACCAGTCCTAAGGAAAAACTGTTTTTT
CDR3aa: CASSQDTSPKEKLFF
j_gene: TRBJ1-4
v_gene: TRBV7-6
len: 15
abundance: few
d_gene: .

CDR3nt: TGTGCCAGCAGTGAATTGAGAGCTGAGACGACTGAAGCTTTCTTT
CDR3aa: CASSELRAETTEAFF
j_gene: TRBJ1-1
v_gene: TRBV25-1
len: 15
abundance: many
d_gene: .

CDR3nt: TGTGCCAGCAGCCCCCCCCCAAATCAGCCCCAGCATTTT
CDR3aa: CASSPPPNQPQHF
j_gene: TRBJ1-5
v_gene: TRBV7-2
len: 13
abundance: .
d_gene: .

CDR3nt: TGTGCCAGCAGCTTGACAGGGGCTGATAATTCACCCCTCCACTTT
CDR3aa: CASSLTGADNSPLHF
j_gene: TRBJ1-6
v_gene: TRBV7-2
len: 15
abundance: many
d_gene: TRBD1

CDR3nt: TGTGCCAGTAGTACGCTCACCGGGATTAACTATGGCTACACCTTC
CDR3aa: CASSTLTGINYGYTF
j_gene: TRBJ1-2
v_gene: TRBV19
len: 15
abundance: few
d_gene: .

CDR3nt: TGTGCCATCAGTTACGACAGGGTCAGAAATCAGCCCCAGCATTTT
CDR3aa: CAISYDRVRNQPQHF
j_gene: TRBJ1-5
v_gene: TRBV6-5
len: 15
abundance: .
d_gene: TRBD1

CDR3nt: TGTGCCAGCAGCCAAGATCGGGTTGTCCCAGAAGCTTTCTTT
CDR3aa: CASSQDRVVPEAFF
j_gene: TRBJ1-1
v_gene: TRBV7-6
len: 14
abundance: .
d_gene: .

CDR3nt: TGTGACCGTGAGCCCCTCCACTTT
CDR3aa: CDREPLHF
j_gene: TRBJ1-6
v_gene: TRBV25-1
len: 8
abundance: .
d_gene: .

CDR3nt: TGTGCCAGCAAAAGACTAGCGGGAGGTCGGGAGACCCAGTACTTC
CDR3aa: CASKRLAGGRETQYF
j_gene: TRBJ2-5
v_gene: TRBV2
len: 15
abundance: .
d_gene: TRBD2

CDR3nt: TGTGCCAGCAGCCTCTCGGTAGGTTACGGGAACACTGAAGCTTTCTTT
CDR3aa: CASSLSVGYGNTEAFF
j_gene: TRBJ1-1
v_gene: TRBV7-9
len: 16
abundance: few
d_gene: .

CDR3nt: TGTGCCAGCAGTTTTGGTTACCCGAACACTGAAGCTTTCTTT
CDR3aa: CASSFGYPNTEAFF
j_gene: TRBJ1-1
v_gene: TRBV11-2
len: 14
abundance: .
d_gene: .

CDR3nt: TGTGCCACCAGCGTAAGCGGGATGGCCTACGAGCAGTACTTC
CDR3aa: CATSVSGMAYEQYF
j_gene: TRBJ2-7
v_gene: TRBV15
len: 14
abundance: .
d_gene: TRBD2

CDR3nt: TGTGCCAGCTCACGGGACAGACATGGCTACACCTTC
CDR3aa: CASSRDRHGYTF
j_gene: TRBJ1-2
v_gene: TRBV2
len: 12
abundance: .
d_gene: TRBD1

CDR3nt: TGTGCCAGCAGCTTAGTGGGGAACCACGAGCAGTACTTC
CDR3aa: CASSLVGNHEQYF
j_gene: TRBJ2-7
v_gene: TRBV7-2
len: 13
abundance: many
d_gene: .

CDR3nt: TGTGCCACCAGTGCCTTAACCGGGACAGGGTTGGCAGAAAAACTGTTTTTT
CDR3aa: CATSALTGTGLAEKLFF
j_gene: TRBJ1-4
v_gene: TRBV24-1
len: 17
abundance: .
d_gene: TRBD1

CDR3nt: TGTGCCAGCAGCTCCGGGGGCCCCAATGAAAAACTGTTTTTT
CDR3aa: CASSSGGPNEKLFF
j_gene: TRBJ1-4
v_gene: TRBV7-9
len: 14
abundance: .
d_gene: .

CDR3nt: TGCGCCAGCAGTGATGCCGGGCTCTACGAGCAGTACTTC
CDR3aa: CASSDAGLYEQYF
j_gene: TRBJ2-7
v_gene: TRBV10-1
len: 13
abundance: many
d_gene: .

CDR3nt: TGTGCCAGCAGTTTCACAGAGAACTATGGCTACACCTTC
CDR3aa: CASSFTENYGYTF
j_gene: TRBJ1-2
v_gene: TRBV6-6
len: 13
abundance: .
d_gene: .

CDR3nt: TGTGCCAGCAGTGACACGTCCGACAGGCTGGATGGCTACACCTTC
CDR3aa: CASSDTSDRLDGYTF
j_gene: TRBJ1-2
v_gene: TRBV25-1
len: 15
abundance: many
d_gene: .

CDR3nt: TGTGCCACCAGTGAGCAGGGGGCAGATGCTTTCTTT
CDR3aa: CATSEQGADAFF
j_gene: TRBJ1-1
v_gene: TRBV24-1
len: 12
abundance: many
d_gene: TRBD1

CDR3nt: TGTGCCAGCAGCCCGACTGAGTATGGCTACACCTTC
CDR3aa: CASSPTEYGYTF
j_gene: TRBJ1-2
v_gene: TRBV11-2
len: 12
abundance: many
d_gene: .

CDR3nt: TGTGCCAGCAGCCCAGGTGCCAATCAGCCCCAGCATTTT
CDR3aa: CASSPGANQPQHF
j_gene: TRBJ1-5
v_gene: TRBV7-6
len: 13
abundance: many
d_gene: .

CDR3nt: TGTGCCAGCAGCTTAGCGGCGATGGTCTCAAGGGGAAACACCATATATTTT
CDR3aa: CASSLAAMVSRGNTIYF
j_gene: TRBJ1-3
v_gene: TRBV7-8
len: 17
abundance: few
d_gene: .

CDR3nt: TGTGCCAGTAGCAAGGAGGAACAGGGGGCCTACGAGCAGTACTTC
CDR3aa: CASSKEEQGAYEQYF
j_gene: TRBJ2-7
v_gene: TRBV19
len: 15
abundance: .
d_gene: TRBD1

CDR3nt: TGTGCCAGCAGTGGAACCAGGGGTAACTATGGCTACACCTTC
CDR3aa: CASSGTRGNYGYTF
j_gene: TRBJ1-2
v_gene: TRBV25-1
len: 14
abundance: .
d_gene: .

CDR3nt: TGTGCCAGCAGACAAGACACCGGGGAGCTGTTTTTT
CDR3aa: CASRQDTGELFF
j_gene: TRBJ2-2
v_gene: TRBV2
len: 12
abundance: many
d_gene: .

CDR3nt: TGTGCCAGCAGTTACTCGCTGGGGGCGGACTCACCCCTCCACTTT
CDR3aa: CASSYSLGADSPLHF
j_gene: TRBJ1-6
v_gene: TRBV6-8
len: 15
abundance: .
d_gene: .

CDR3nt: TGTGCCAGCAGCTTAGGACGGAACTCTGGAAACACCTTC
CDR3aa: CASSLGRNSGNTF
j_gene: TRBJ1-2
v_gene: TRBV7-8
len: 13
abundance: .
d_gene: .

CDR3nt: TGTGCCAGCGGTCGAGAAGGGGGCTATGGCTACACCTTC
CDR3aa: CASGREGGYGYTF
j_gene: TRBJ1-2
v_gene: TRBV12-3/TRBV12-4
len: 13
abundance: .
d_gene: .

CDR3nt: TGTGCCAGCAGTGCCCAAAGTCAGAGGGGCACTGAAGCTTTCTTT
CDR3aa: CASSAQSQRGTEAFF
j_gene: TRBJ1-1
v_gene: TRBV7-9
len: 15
abundance: once
d_gene: .

CDR3nt: TGTGCCACCAGCAGAGATTCTTCCGGACAGGGGGCCAACGTCCTGACTTTC
CDR3aa: CATSRDSSGQGANVLTF
j_gene: TRBJ2-6
v_gene: TRBV15
len: 17
abundance: .
d_gene: .

CDR3nt: TGCAGTGCCGAGGGGAGGGGAGGGTACGAGCAGTACTTC
CDR3aa: CSAEGRGGYEQYF
j_gene: TRBJ2-7
v_gene: TRBV20-1
len: 13
abundance: .
d_gene: TRBD2

CDR3nt: TGTGCCACCAGTGATTTTTATGCAGACACCGGGGAGCTGTTTTTT
CDR3aa: CATSDFYADTGELFF
j_gene: TRBJ2-2
v_gene: TRBV24-1
len: 15
abundance: few
d_gene: .

CDR3nt: TGCAGCGTTGTGACAGGCATCTTTGAAGCTTTCTTT
CDR3aa: CSVVTGIFEAFF
j_gene: TRBJ1-1
v_gene: TRBV29-1
len: 12
abundance: .
d_gene: .

CDR3nt: TGTGCCACCAGCAGGCCCACAGCCGCAACTAATGAAAAACTGTTTTTT
CDR3aa: CATSRPTAATNEKLFF
j_gene: TRBJ1-4
v_gene: TRBV15
len: 16
abundance: many
d_gene: .

CDR3nt: TGCAGCGTTGATAAGGGAGCCCTGTGGGGCTACACCTTC
CDR3aa: CSVDKGALWGYTF
j_gene: TRBJ1-2
v_gene: TRBV29-1
len: 13
abundance: many
d_gene: .

CDR3nt: TGTGCCAGCAGCCAAGCGCCCGAGGGGGGGCAAGAGACCCAGTACTTC
CDR3aa: CASSQAPEGGQETQYF
j_gene: TRBJ2-5
v_gene: TRBV7-9
len: 16
abundance: few
d_gene: .

CDR3nt: TGTGCCAGCAGCTTAGCTCCTGGCAGGACCTCTGGAAACACCATATATTTT
CDR3aa: CASSLAPGRTSGNTIYF
j_gene: TRBJ1-3
v_gene: TRBV7-9
len: 17
abundance: few
d_gene: .

CDR3nt: TGTGCCAGCAGCCCCGGCAGGGGGTGGGAGCAGTACTTC
CDR3aa: CASSPGRGWEQYF
j_gene: TRBJ2-7
v_gene: TRBV7-9
len: 13
abundance: many
d_gene: TRBD1

CDR3nt: TGTGCCAGCAGTTCGGGCAGGGAAGAGGCTGGGGACTCTAACTATGGCTACACCTTC
CDR3aa: CASSSGREEAGDSNYGYTF
j_gene: TRBJ1-2
v_gene: TRBV27
len: 19
abundance: .
d_gene: .

CDR3nt: TGTGCCAGCAGCCCGGGACGTGCAACTAATGAAAAACTGTTTTTT
CDR3aa: CASSPGRATNEKLFF
j_gene: TRBJ1-4
v_gene: TRBV7-8
len: 15
abundance: .
d_gene: .

CDR3nt: TGTGCCAGCAGCCCAGTTATCACTAGCACTCAAGAGACCCAGTACTTC
CDR3aa: CASSPVITSTQETQYF
j_gene: TRBJ2-5
v_gene: TRBV7-2
len: 16
abundance: few
d_gene: .

CDR3nt: TGTGCCATCAGGGATTTCGGGAACACTGAAGCTTTCTTT
CDR3aa: CAIRDFGNTEAFF
j_gene: TRBJ1-1
v_gene: TRBV10-3
len: 13
abundance: .
d_gene: .

CDR3nt: TGTGCCAGCAGTGAATTGGGGACAGGGGGGTACCAAGAGACCCAGTACTTC
CDR3aa: CASSELGTGGYQETQYF
j_gene: TRBJ2-5
v_gene: TRBV25-1
len: 17
abundance: many
d_gene: TRBD1

CDR3nt: TGTGCCAGCAGACCATTGGCCAGGAGTCCCTACGAGCAGTACTTC
CDR3aa: CASRPLARSPYEQYF
j_gene: TRBJ2-7
v_gene: TRBV7-2
len: 15
abundance: few
d_gene: .

CDR3nt: TGTGCCAGCAGTAAGATAGACCAAGAGACCCAGTACTTC
CDR3aa: CASSKIDQETQYF
j_gene: TRBJ2-5
v_gene: TRBV7-2
len: 13
abundance: few
d_gene: .

CDR3nt: TGTGCCAGCAGCCCAGACTCTGGAAACACCATATATTTT
CDR3aa: CASSPDSGNTIYF
j_gene: TRBJ1-3
v_gene: TRBV12-3/TRBV12-4
len: 13
abundance: many
d_gene: .

CDR3nt: TGTGCCAGCAGCGTTGGGGCGAACCCCACCGCCTACGAGCAGTACTTC
CDR3aa: CASSVGANPTAYEQYF
j_gene: TRBJ2-7
v_gene: TRBV9
len: 16
abundance: .
d_gene: .

CDR3nt: TGTGCCAGCAGTCCAAGCAGGGAGGGGAACACTGAAGCTTTCTTT
CDR3aa: CASSPSREGNTEAFF
j_gene: TRBJ1-1
v_gene: TRBV12-3/TRBV12-4
len: 15
abundance: few
d_gene: .

CDR3nt: TGTGCCAGTAGCCGCCAGGGACAAGGGAGCGGCTACACCTTC
CDR3aa: CASSRQGQGSGYTF
j_gene: TRBJ1-2
v_gene: TRBV19
len: 14
abundance: .
d_gene: .

CDR3nt: TGTGCCAGCAGTGAACGGCCTGGGGGAGGCTACACCTTC
CDR3aa: CASSERPGGGYTF
j_gene: TRBJ1-2
v_gene: TRBV2
len: 13
abundance: .
d_gene: .

CDR3nt: TGTGCCATCAGTGATCGCGGGAGCTCCTATAATTCACCCCTCCACTTT
CDR3aa: CAISDRGSSYNSPLHF
j_gene: TRBJ1-6
v_gene: TRBV10-3
len: 16
abundance: .
d_gene: .

CDR3nt: TGTGCCAGCAGTGAAGGGGCGGGAGGGTTCGCCTACGAGCAGTACTTC
CDR3aa: CASSEGAGGFAYEQYF
j_gene: TRBJ2-7
v_gene: TRBV2
len: 16
abundance: .
d_gene: TRBD2

CDR3nt: TGTGCCAGTAAGGGTGACATCCAAGAGACCCAGTACTTC
CDR3aa: CASKGDIQETQYF
j_gene: TRBJ2-5
v_gene: TRBV19
len: 13
abundance: many
d_gene: .

CDR3nt: TGTGCCAGCGGAGGATTTGCGAACACCGGGGAGCTGTTTTTT
CDR3aa: CASGGFANTGELFF
j_gene: TRBJ2-2
v_gene: TRBV11-1
len: 14
abundance: .
d_gene: .

CDR3nt: TGTGCCAGCAGCCCCATGGGGGGGTACGAGCAGTACTTC
CDR3aa: CASSPMGGYEQYF
j_gene: TRBJ2-7
v_gene: TRBV9
len: 13
abundance: .
d_gene: TRBD2

CDR3nt: TGTGCCAGCAGTCCTCAAACAGGGGGCGTCTTTCGGTATTTT
CDR3aa: CASSPQTGGVFRYF
j_gene: TRBJ2-3
v_gene: TRBV7-3
len: 14
abundance: .
d_gene: TRBD1